What follows is one TCR beta chain and its context. V dropped 1 base and J dropped 2; count of bases not matched to a gene: 2. The CDR3 spans 18 residues. Looked up from germline, CDR1 is SEHNR and CDR2 is FQNEAQ (reference sequence). Sequencing used immunoSEQ multiplex PCR; TCRdb keeps in-frame clones, though not all of them. This sample carries some 2 million clones, 95% of them seen once, and the ten largest clones take 0.13%. This record belongs to a study of shared clonotypes between healthy human individuals. Overall study context: Per-donor plates numbered three CD4 naive, three CD4 memory, two CD8 naive and one CD8 memory.

Sample: naive CD4+ T cells sorted from blood. Subset of the sample: CD45RA+ positively selected. The chain has TRBV7-9 and TRBJ2-6; 13 bases agree with TRBD2. The receptor was isolated from a man between 18 and 29 years old in good health. CDR3 in DNA: TGTGCCAGCAGCTTAGGAGGGACTAGCGGGACTGGGGCCAACGTCCTGACTTTC. Translated: CASSLGGTSGTGANVLTF.